This record concerns one T cell receptor beta chain sequence. This sample was taken from a study of T-cell reconstitution after alpha-beta-depleted transplantation in children. With V trimmed by 10 bases and J by 7 bases, 10 bases remained unmatched. The germline gives CDR1 SGHVS, CDR2 FQNEAQ. This CDR3 contains 14 residues. Unique molecular identifiers were incorporated into the prepared TCRbeta library. TCRdb processed the PCR reads anew with MiXCR; each CDR3 protein has one entry. The sample lists around 410,000 distinct CDR3 sequences; approximately 10% were seen once. The material was PBMCs from the stem cell graft donor, obtained from the stem cell graft. The receptor was derived from a human donor who donated a stem cell graft to a child with acute myeloid leukemia. The chain uses TRBV7-8 and TRBJ1-4; 9 bases fit TRBD1. This CDR3 reads CATDPGTGREKLFF. CDR3 coding DNA: TGTGCCACGGATCCTGGGACAGGGCGTGAAAAACTGTTTTTT.